This TCR beta chain was documented in a study of T cell responses to AZD1222 COVID-19 vaccine. Germline-derived CDR1 and CDR2 are SGHTA and FQGTGA. The CDR3 covers 14 residues. The junction had 3 bases not matched to a gene; V was cut back by 3 bases and J by 3 bases. This clone has only a few counts. Sequencing was performed with immunoSEQ multiplex PCR; in TCRdb, only in-frame clones are kept and a portion is missing. The sample has approximately 70,000 clones; roughly 84% are singletons. This chain joins TRBV7-3 and TRBJ1-1; 8 bases map to TRBD1. The sequencing here drew on peripheral blood, taken on day 0 of AZD1222 vaccination. The receptor was derived from an adult in good health. CDR3 residues: CASSFQGADTEAFF. The CDR3 DNA follows: TGTGCCAGCAGCTTTCAGGGGGCTGACACTGAAGCTTTCTTT. The full variable domain, completed using reference TRBV7-3 and TRBJ1-1, is GAGVSQTPSNKVTEKGKYVELRCDPISGHTALYWYRQSLGQGPEFLIYFQGTGAADDSGLPNDRFFAVRPEGSVSTLKIQRTERGDSAVYLCASSFQGADTEAFFGQGTRLTVV.